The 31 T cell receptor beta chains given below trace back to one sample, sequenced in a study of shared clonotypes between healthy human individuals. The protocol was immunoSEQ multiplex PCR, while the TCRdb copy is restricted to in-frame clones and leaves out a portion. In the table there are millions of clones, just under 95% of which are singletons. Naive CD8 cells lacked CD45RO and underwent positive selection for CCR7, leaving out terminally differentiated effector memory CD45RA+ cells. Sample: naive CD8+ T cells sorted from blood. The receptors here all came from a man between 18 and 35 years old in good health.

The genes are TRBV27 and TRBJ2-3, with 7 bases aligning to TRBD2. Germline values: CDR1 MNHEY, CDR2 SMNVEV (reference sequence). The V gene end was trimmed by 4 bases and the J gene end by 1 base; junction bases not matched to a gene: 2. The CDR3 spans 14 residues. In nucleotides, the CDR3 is TGTGCCAGCAGTTCACGGGAGGGCACAGATACGCAGTATTTT. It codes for CASSSREGTDTQYF.

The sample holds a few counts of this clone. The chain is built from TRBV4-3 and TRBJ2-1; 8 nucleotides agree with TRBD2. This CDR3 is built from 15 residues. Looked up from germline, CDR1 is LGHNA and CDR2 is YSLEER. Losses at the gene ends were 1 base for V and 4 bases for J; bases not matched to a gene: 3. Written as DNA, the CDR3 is TGCGCCAGCAGCCAAGTAAGCGGGAGTTACAATGAGCAGTTCTTC. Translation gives CASSQVSGSYNEQFF.

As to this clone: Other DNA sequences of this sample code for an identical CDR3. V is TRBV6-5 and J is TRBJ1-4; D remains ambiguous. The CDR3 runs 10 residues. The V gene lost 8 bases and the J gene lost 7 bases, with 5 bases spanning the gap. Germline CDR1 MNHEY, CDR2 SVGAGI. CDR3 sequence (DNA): TGTGCCAGCCGAGGTGAAAAACTGTTTTTT. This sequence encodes CASRGEKLFF.

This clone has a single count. CDR3 loop: CASSQDRGAGYGYTF. DNA for the CDR3: TGCGCCAGCAGCCAAGATCGGGGCGCCGGATATGGCTACACCTTC. This chain uses TRBV4-3 with TRBJ1-2, with a possible D match to TRBD1 (5 bases). From germline, CDR1 is LGHNA and CDR2 YSLEER. There are 15 residues in the CDR3. V shed 0 bases and J shed 5 bases, with 13 bases lying between them.

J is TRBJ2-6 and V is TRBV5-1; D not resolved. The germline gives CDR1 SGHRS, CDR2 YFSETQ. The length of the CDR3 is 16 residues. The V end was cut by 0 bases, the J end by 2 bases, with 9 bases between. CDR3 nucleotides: TGCGCCAGCAGCTTGGTTTTGGGCGCTGGGGCCAACGTCCTGACTTTC. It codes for CASSLVLGAGANVLTF.

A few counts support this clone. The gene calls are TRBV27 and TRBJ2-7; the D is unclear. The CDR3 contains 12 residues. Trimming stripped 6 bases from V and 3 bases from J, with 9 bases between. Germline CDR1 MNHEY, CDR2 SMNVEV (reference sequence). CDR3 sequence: CASRSNSYEQYF. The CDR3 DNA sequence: TGTGCCAGCAGATCAAACAGCTACGAGCAGTACTTC.

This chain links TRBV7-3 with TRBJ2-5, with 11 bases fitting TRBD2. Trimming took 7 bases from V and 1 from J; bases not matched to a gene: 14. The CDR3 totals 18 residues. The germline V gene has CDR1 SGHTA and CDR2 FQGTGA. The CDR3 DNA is TGTGCCAGCACCTATACGGTGTCCGGGACTAGCGGCCAAGAGACCCAGTACTTC. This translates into CASTYTVSGTSGQETQYF.

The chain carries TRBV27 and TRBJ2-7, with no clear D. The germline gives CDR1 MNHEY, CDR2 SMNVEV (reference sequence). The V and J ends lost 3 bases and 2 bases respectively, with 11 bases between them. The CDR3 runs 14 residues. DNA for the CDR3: TGTGCCAGCAGTTTCCGAAGCCCGACCTACGAGCAGTACTTC. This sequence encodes CASSFRSPTYEQYF.

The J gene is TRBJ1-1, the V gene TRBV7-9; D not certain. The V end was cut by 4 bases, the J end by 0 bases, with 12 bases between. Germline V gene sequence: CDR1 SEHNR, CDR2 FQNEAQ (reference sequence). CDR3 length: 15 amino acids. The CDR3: CASSYRMGMNTEAFF. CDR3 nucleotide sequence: TGTGCCAGCAGCTACCGAATGGGGATGAACACTGAAGCTTTCTTT.

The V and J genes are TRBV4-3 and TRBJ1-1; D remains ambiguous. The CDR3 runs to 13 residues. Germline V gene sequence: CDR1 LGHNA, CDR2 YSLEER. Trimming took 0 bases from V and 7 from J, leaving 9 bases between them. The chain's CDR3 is CASSQDASYEAFF. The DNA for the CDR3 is TGCGCCAGCAGCCAAGATGCGAGTTATGAAGCTTTCTTT.

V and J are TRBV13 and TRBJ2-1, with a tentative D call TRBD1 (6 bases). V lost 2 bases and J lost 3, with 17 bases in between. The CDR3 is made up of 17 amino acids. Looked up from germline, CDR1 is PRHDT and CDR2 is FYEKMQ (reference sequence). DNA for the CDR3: TGTGCCAGCAGCTTATTGATGGACAGTGAAATCTACAATGAGCAGTTCTTC. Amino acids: CASSLLMDSEIYNEQFF. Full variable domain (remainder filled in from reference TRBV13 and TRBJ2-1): AAGVIQSPRHLIKEKRETATLKCYPIPRHDTVYWYQQGPGQDPQFLISFYEKMQSDKGSIPDRFSAQQFSDYHSELNMSSLELGDSALYFCASSLLMDSEIYNEQFFGPGTRLTVL.

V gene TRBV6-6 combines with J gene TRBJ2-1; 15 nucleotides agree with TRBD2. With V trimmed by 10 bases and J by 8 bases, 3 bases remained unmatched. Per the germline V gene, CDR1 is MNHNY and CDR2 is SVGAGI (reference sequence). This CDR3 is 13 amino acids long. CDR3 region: CATGLAGGDEQFF. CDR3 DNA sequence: TGTGCCACCGGACTAGCGGGGGGGGATGAGCAGTTCTTC.

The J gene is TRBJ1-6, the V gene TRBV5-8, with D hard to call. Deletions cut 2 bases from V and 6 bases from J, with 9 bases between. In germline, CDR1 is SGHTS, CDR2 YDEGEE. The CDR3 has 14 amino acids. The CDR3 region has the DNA TGTGCCAGCAGCTTTTCCGGAGGTAATTCACCCCTCCACTTT. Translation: CASSFSGGNSPLHF.

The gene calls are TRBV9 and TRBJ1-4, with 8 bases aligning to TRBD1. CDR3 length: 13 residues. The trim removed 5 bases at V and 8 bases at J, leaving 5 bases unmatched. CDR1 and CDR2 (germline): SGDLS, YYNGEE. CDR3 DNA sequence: TGTGCCAGCAGGGGGACAGGTGGGGAAAAACTGTTTTTT. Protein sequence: CASRGTGGEKLFF. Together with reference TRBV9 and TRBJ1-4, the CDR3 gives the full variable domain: DSGVTQTPKHLITATGQRVTLRCSPRSGDLSVYWYQQSLDQGLQFLIQYYNGEERAKGNILERFSAQQFPDLHSELNLSSLELGDSALYFCASRGTGGEKLFFGSGTQLSVL.

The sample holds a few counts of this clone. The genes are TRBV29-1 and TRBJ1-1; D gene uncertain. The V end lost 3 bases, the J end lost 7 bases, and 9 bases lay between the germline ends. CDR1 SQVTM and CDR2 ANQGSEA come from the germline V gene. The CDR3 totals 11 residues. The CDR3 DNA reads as TGCAGCGTTGATAGTGGTGATGAAGCTTTCTTT. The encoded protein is CSVDSGDEAFF.

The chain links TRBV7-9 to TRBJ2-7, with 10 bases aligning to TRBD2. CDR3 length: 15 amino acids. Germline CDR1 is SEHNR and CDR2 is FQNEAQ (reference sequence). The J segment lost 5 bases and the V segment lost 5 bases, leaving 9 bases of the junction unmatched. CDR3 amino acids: CASSQEGLANNEQYF. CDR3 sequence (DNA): TGTGCCAGCAGCCAGGAGGGACTAGCGAACAACGAGCAGTACTTC.

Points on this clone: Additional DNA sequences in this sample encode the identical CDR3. The CDR3 protein is CAWSGGLEAFF. In DNA, the CDR3 is TGTGCCTGGAGTGGGGGACTGGAAGCTTTCTTT. The rearrangement joins TRBV30 to TRBJ1-1; possible D gene TRBD1, 5 bases. CDR1 GTSNPN and CDR2 SVGIG come from the germline V gene (reference sequence). The CDR3 consists of 11 residues. V was clipped by 1 base and J by 8 bases, with 8 bases between them.

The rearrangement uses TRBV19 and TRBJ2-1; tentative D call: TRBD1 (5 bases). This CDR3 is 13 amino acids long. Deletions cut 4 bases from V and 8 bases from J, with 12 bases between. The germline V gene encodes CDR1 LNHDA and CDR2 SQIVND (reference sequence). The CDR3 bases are TGTGCCAGTAGTAGTTTTTTGGGGCATGAGCAGTTCTTC. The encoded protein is CASSSFLGHEQFF. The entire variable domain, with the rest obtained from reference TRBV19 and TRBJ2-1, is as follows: DGGITQSPKYLFRKEGQNVTLSCEQNLNHDAMYWYRQDPGQGLRLIYYSQIVNDFQKGDIAEGYSVSREKKESFPLTVTSAQKNPTAFYLCASSSFLGHEQFFGPGTRLTVL.

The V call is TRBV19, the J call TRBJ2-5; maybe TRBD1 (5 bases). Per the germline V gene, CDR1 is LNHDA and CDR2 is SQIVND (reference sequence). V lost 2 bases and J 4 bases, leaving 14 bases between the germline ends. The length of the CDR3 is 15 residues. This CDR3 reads CASSISDSLGETQYF. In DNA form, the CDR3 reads TGTGCCAGTAGTATAAGTGACAGTTTGGGAGAGACCCAGTACTTC. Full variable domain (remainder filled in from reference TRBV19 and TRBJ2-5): DGGITQSPKYLFRKEGQNVTLSCEQNLNHDAMYWYRQDPGQGLRLIYYSQIVNDFQKGDIAEGYSVSREKKESFPLTVTSAQKNPTAFYLCASSISDSLGETQYFGPGTRLLVL.

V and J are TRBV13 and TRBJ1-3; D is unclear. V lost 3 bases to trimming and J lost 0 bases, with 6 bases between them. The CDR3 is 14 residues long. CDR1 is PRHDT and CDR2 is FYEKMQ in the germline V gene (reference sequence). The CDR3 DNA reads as TGTGCCAGCAGCTTGTCGGACTCTGGAAACACCATATATTTT. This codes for CASSLSDSGNTIYF.

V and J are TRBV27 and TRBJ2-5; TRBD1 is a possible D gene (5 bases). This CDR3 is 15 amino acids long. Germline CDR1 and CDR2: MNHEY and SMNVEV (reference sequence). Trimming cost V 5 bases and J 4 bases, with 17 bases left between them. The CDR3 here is CASSASGATLETQYF. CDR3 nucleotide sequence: TGTGCCAGCAGTGCCTCTGGGGCTACCCTAGAGACCCAGTACTTC.

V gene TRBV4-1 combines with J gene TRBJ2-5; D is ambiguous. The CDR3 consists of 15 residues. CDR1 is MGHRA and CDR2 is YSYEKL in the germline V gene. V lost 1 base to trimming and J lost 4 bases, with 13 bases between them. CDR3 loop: CASSQASSSRETQYF. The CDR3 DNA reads TGCGCCAGCAGCCAAGCCTCGAGTTCGCGAGAGACCCAGTACTTC.

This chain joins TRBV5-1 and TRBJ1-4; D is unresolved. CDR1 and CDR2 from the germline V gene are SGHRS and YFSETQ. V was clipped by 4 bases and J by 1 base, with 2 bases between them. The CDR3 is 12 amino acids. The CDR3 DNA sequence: TGCGCCAGCAGCCTAACTAATGAAAAACTGTTTTTT. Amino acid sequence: CASSLTNEKLFF.

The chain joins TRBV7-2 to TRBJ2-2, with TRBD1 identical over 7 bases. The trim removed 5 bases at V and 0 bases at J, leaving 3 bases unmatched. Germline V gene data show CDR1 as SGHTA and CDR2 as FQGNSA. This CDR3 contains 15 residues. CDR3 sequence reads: CASSQDRSNTGELFF. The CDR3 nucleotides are TGTGCCAGCAGCCAGGACAGGTCGAACACCGGGGAGCTGTTTTTT.

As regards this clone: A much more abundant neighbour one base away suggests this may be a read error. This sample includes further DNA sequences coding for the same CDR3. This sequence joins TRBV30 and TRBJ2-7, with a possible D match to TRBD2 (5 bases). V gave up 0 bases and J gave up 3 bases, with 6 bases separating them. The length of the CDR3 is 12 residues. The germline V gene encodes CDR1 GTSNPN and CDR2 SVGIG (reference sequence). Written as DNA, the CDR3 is TGTGCCTGGAGTGTGGGGAGCTACGAGCAGTACTTC. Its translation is CAWSVGSYEQYF.

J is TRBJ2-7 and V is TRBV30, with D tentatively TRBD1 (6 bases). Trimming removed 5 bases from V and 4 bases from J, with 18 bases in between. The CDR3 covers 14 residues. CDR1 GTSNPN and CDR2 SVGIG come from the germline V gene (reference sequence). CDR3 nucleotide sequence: TGTGCCTGGCAGATACAGGGTGGAGTTTACGAGCAGTACTTC. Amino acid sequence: CAWQIQGGVYEQYF.

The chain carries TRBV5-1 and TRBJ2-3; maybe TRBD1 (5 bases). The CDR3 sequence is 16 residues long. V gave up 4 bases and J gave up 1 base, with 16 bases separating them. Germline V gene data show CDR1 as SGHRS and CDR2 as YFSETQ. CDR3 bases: TGCGCCAGCAGCGATGTCCAGGGATGGGGCACAGATACGCAGTATTTT. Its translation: CASSDVQGWGTDTQYF.

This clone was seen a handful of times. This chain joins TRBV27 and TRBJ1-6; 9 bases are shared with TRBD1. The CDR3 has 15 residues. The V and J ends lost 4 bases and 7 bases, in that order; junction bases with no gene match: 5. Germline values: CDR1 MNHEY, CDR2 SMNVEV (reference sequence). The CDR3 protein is CASSSWTGVNSPLHF. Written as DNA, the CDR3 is TGTGCCAGCAGTTCCTGGACAGGGGTGAATTCACCCCTCCACTTT.

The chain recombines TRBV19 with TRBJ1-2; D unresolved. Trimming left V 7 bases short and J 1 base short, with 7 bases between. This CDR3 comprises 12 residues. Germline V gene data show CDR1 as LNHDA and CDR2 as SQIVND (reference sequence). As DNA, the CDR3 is TGTGCCAGTACCGGGAATAACTATGGCTACACCTTC. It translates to CASTGNNYGYTF.

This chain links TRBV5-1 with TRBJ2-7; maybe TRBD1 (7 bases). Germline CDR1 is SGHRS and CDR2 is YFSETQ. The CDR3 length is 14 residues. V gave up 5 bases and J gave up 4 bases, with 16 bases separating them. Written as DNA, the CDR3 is TGCGCCAGCAGTCTGACAGGGACTTATTACGAGCAGTACTTC. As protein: CASSLTGTYYEQYF.

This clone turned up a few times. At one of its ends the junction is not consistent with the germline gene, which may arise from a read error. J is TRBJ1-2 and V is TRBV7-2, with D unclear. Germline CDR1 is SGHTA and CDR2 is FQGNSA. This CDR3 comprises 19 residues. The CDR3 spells CASSYVPTRNVNSNHGYTF. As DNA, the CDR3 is TGTGCCAGCAGCTACGTCCCTACCCGGAACGTAAACTCTAACCATGGCTACACCTTC.